This TCR beta chain was found in a study of blood T cell repertoires in COVID-19. Study details: The United States, Italy and Spain supplied acute and convalescent COVID-19 samples. PBMCs, B-cell-depleted T cells, or T cells were the source of the cDNA or gDNA that made up the material.

Germline V gene lookup returns CDR1 MNHNY and CDR2 SVGAGI (reference sequence). The CDR3 totals 14 residues. V gave up 0 bases and J gave up 8 bases, with 13 bases separating them. Authors' analysis steps: Estimated nucleated cell counts came from reference gene primer amplification. Produced via immunoSEQ multiplex PCR; TCRdb's table is partial and in-frame only. V, J and clone size derive from that table, while D and trimming were established from the DNA sequence. Of over 200,000 clones listed, more than 65% are singletons. Sequencing used peripheral blood. The receptor was derived from a man aged 50-60 years with active or convalescent COVID-19. This chain links TRBV6-6 with TRBJ1-2, with TRBD1 as a possible D gene (5 bases). CDR3 coding DNA: TGTGCCAGCAGTTACTCCAGGGCAACAGGAGGCTACACCTTC. This codes for CASSYSRATGGYTF.